Below, 19 T cell receptor beta chains from the same sample are listed, as sequenced in a study of blood T cell repertoires in COVID-19. Generated by immunoSEQ multiplex PCR, the TCRdb table keeps only in-frame clones and is missing some. The data show 150,000 or so clones, around 72% seen once. Sequenced material: peripheral blood. These receptors were taken from a woman over 75 with acute or convalescent COVID-19.

The chain couples TRBV7-8 to TRBJ1-2, with a possible D match to TRBD1 (5 bases). The CDR3 runs to 14 residues. The germline CDR1 and CDR2 sequences are SGHVS and FQNEAQ. Deletions cut 2 bases from V and 6 bases from J, with 13 bases between. The CDR3 region has the DNA TGTGCCAGCAGCTTATGGGGGGGACCGAATGGCTACACCTTC. Its translation: CASSLWGGPNGYTF.

V gene TRBV7-9 combines with J gene TRBJ2-3; no clear D gene. CDR1 SEHNR and CDR2 FQNEAQ come from the germline V gene (reference sequence). Trimming cost V 3 bases and J 1 base, with 5 bases left between them. The CDR3 has 13 residues. CDR3 amino acids: CASSFPGTDTQYF. The CDR3 DNA sequence: TGTGCCAGCAGCTTCCCGGGCACAGATACGCAGTATTTT.

The chain couples TRBV28 to TRBJ1-3; 7 bases agree with TRBD1. The CDR3 extends over 14 amino acids. Germline CDR1 is MDHEN and CDR2 is SYDVKM. The V and J ends lost 6 bases and 3 bases, in that order; junction bases with no gene match: 5. The CDR3 bases are TGTGCCAGCAGGTACGGGACAGTTGGAAACACCATATATTTT. Its protein is CASRYGTVGNTIYF.

The J gene is TRBJ2-7, the V gene TRBV19; D might be TRBD1 (7 bases). Trimming removed 5 bases at V and 4 bases at J, with 18 bases between. The germline gives CDR1 LNHDA, CDR2 SQIVND (reference sequence). The CDR3 loop spans 15 amino acids. This CDR3 is CASSDRGTDRYEQYF. CDR3 DNA: TGTGCCAGTAGTGACCGGGGGACAGACAGATACGAGCAGTACTTC.

This clone has just one count. This chain connects TRBV4-1 to TRBJ1-1; 7 positions match TRBD1. The junction had 7 bases not matched to a gene; V was cut back by 2 bases and J by 1 base. The CDR3 is 16 amino acids. The germline CDR1 and CDR2 sequences are MGHRA and YSYEKL. The CDR3 nucleotides are TGCGCCAGCAGCCAACCAAAACAGGGGCGGAACACTGAAGCTTTCTTT. Translated, it gives CASSQPKQGRNTEAFF.

There are a few counts of this clone. The chain links TRBV28 to TRBJ1-1; 12 positions agree with TRBD1. The CDR3 runs 15 residues. V dropped 3 bases and J dropped 8; count of bases not matched to a gene: 7. Looked up from germline, CDR1 is MDHEN and CDR2 is SYDVKM. The DNA for the CDR3 is TGTGCCAGCAGTTTGGGCGGGACAGGGGGCAAAGAAGCTTTCTTT. Translation gives CASSLGGTGGKEAFF.

A remark on this clone: At one boundary the junction diverges from the germline segment, which might be a read error. The V call is TRBV29-1, the J call TRBJ2-1; 7 bases fit TRBD2. The CDR3 sequence is 14 residues long. The germline gives CDR1 SQVTM, CDR2 ANQGSEA. The CDR3 DNA follows: TGCAGCGGGGGCGGCCCGGGACTACTCAATGGGCAGTTCTTC. It encodes CSGGGPGLLNGQFF.

V is TRBV19 and J is TRBJ2-7; 7 nucleotides agree with TRBD1. Germline V CDR1 and CDR2: LNHDA, SQIVND (reference sequence). The length of the CDR3 is 14 residues. Trimming cost V 4 bases and J 3 bases; bases outside gene matches: 6. CDR3 protein: CASSKHRDSYEQYF. Here the CDR3 DNA reads TGTGCCAGTAGTAAACACCGGGACAGCTACGAGCAGTACTTC.

J is TRBJ1-1 and V is TRBV5-6; TRBD1 agrees at 10 bases. V lost 4 bases and J lost 5; bases outside the gene matches: 14. Germline CDR1 SGHDT, CDR2 YYEEEE. The CDR3 loop spans 17 amino acids. Written as DNA, the CDR3 is TGTGCCAGCAGCCGGACCGACGGGACAGGGGTCGGGACTGAAGCTTTCTTT. The encoded protein is CASSRTDGTGVGTEAFF. Full variable domain (rest looked up from reference TRBV5-6 and TRBJ1-1): DAGVTQSPTHLIKTRGQQVTLRCSPKSGHDTVSWYQQALGQGPQFIFQYYEEEERQRGNFPDRFSGHQFPNYSSELNVNALLLGDSALYLCASSRTDGTGVGTEAFFGQGTRLTVV.

This clone was detected a few times. In DNA form, the CDR3 reads TGTGCCAGCAGCCGAGACGCCGGGGGGTTGTCTGAAGCTTTCTTT. It translates to CASSRDAGGLSEAFF. The V and J genes are TRBV7-9 and TRBJ1-1; TRBD1 is a possible D gene (5 bases). The CDR3 loop spans 15 amino acids. Looked up from germline, CDR1 is SEHNR and CDR2 is FQNEAQ (reference sequence). Trimming took off 5 bases at V and 6 bases at J, with 19 bases between the two ends.

The rearrangement links TRBV6-5 to TRBJ1-5, with TRBD1 identical over 9 bases. With 6 bases clipped from V and 5 bases from J, the junction kept 8 bases outside the gene matches. The CDR3 is 15 amino acids. CDR1 and CDR2 (germline): MNHEY, SVGAGI. The CDR3 DNA reads as TGTGCCAGCAGGTTGGGACAGGGTGAGGATCAGCCCCAGCATTTT. Translating it yields CASRLGQGEDQPQHF.

This sequence joins TRBV7-9 and TRBJ1-1; perhaps TRBD1 as D (5 bases). The CDR3 loop spans 14 amino acids. V lost 3 bases and J 6 bases, leaving 14 bases between the germline ends. Germline-derived CDR1 and CDR2 are SEHNR and FQNEAQ (reference sequence). CDR3 DNA sequence: TGTGCCAGCAGCTTGCCAGGGTTTAGATCTGAAGCTTTCTTT. This sequence encodes CASSLPGFRSEAFF.

The rearrangement links TRBV5-4 to TRBJ2-5; tentatively, D is TRBD2 (6 bases). There are 17 residues in the CDR3. Trimming stripped 4 bases from V and 2 bases from J, with 21 bases between. Germline CDR1 and CDR2: SGHNT and YYREEE (reference sequence). DNA for the CDR3: TGTGCCAGCAGCATAAAATATGATTGGCGGGATCAAGAGACCCAGTACTTC. It translates to CASSIKYDWRDQETQYF.

This chain uses TRBV2 with TRBJ2-1, with 7 bases lining up with TRBD2. Trimming removed 7 bases from V and 4 bases from J; junction bases left unmatched: 10. In germline, CDR1 is SNHLY, CDR2 FYNNEI. The CDR3 length is 15 residues. The CDR3 sequence is CASTLTSPGYNEQFF. DNA for the CDR3: TGTGCCAGCACTTTGACTAGCCCAGGGTACAATGAGCAGTTCTTC.

The chain couples TRBV10-3 to TRBJ2-2; 10 positions agree with TRBD2. There are 16 residues in the CDR3. In germline, CDR1 is ENHRY, CDR2 SYGVKD. The J segment lost 2 bases and the V segment lost 4 bases, leaving 4 bases of the junction unmatched. The CDR3 coding sequence is TGTGCCATCAGTGTCGCTAGCGGGAGTAACACCGGGGAGCTGTTTTTT. It encodes CAISVASGSNTGELFF.

The gene calls are TRBV24-1 and TRBJ2-7, with D perhaps TRBD2 (6 bases). V was clipped by 3 bases and J by 2 bases, with 10 bases between them. The CDR3 totals 14 residues. Germline-derived CDR1 and CDR2 are KGHDR and SFDVKD. In DNA form, the CDR3 reads TGTGCCACCAGTGATACTAGCAGGGCCTACGAGCAGTACTTC. Translated: CATSDTSRAYEQYF.

The CDR3 is CASSLRDMYTEAFF. CDR3 sequence (DNA): TGTGCCAGCAGCCTACGGGACATGTACACTGAAGCTTTCTTT. V gene TRBV28 combines with J gene TRBJ1-1; the D gene is possibly TRBD1 (6 bases). Per the germline V gene, CDR1 is MDHEN and CDR2 is SYDVKM. CDR3 length: 14 amino acids. Trimming cost V 6 bases and J 3 bases, with 14 bases left between them. Full variable domain (rest looked up from reference TRBV28 and TRBJ1-1): DVKVTQSSRYLVKRTGEKVFLECVQDMDHENMFWYRQDPGLGLRLIYFSYDVKMKEKGDIPEGYSVSREKKERFSLILESASTNQTSMYLCASSLRDMYTEAFFGQGTRLTVV.

The chain links TRBV7-2 to TRBJ1-1, with 8 positions matching TRBD1. This CDR3 is 12 amino acids long. The trim removed 4 bases at V and 5 bases at J, leaving 0 bases unmatched. CDR1 and CDR2 (germline): SGHTA, FQGNSA. The CDR3 DNA reads as TGTGCCAGCAGCTGGGACAGGACTGAAGCTTTCTTT. Its translation: CASSWDRTEAFF.

The chain couples TRBV5-1 to TRBJ2-1; TRBD2 matches 8 bases. The germline V gene encodes CDR1 SGHRS and CDR2 YFSETQ. The CDR3 has 16 residues. The trim removed 3 bases at V and 6 bases at J, leaving 11 bases unmatched. The CDR3 spells CASSWAVGLAGNEQFF. CDR3 bases: TGCGCCAGCAGCTGGGCCGTCGGGCTAGCGGGCAATGAGCAGTTCTTC.